The rows below give T cell receptor beta chains drawn from one sample of a study of blood T cell repertoires in COVID-19. Sequenced by immunoSEQ multiplex PCR; TCRdb stores in-frame clones only, minus some. Among hundreds of thousands of clones, about 87% were seen once, and the ten largest hold roughly 2%. Sequencing was done on a sample of PBMCs or T cells enriched from blood (not recorded which). These receptors were collected from a man between 35 and 55 years old in a cohort exposed to, infected with or recovered from COVID-19 (not recorded which). Each CDR3 is given with its conserved first and last residue. A D gene is named only where the DNA matches it firmly. The size field is filled for only some rows; it gives once, few, many or a size class.

TRBD2	TRBV28	TRBJ2-7	NA	CASRGRTSGRSEQYF	TGTGCCAGCAGGGGACGGACTAGCGGGAGGAGCGAGCAGTACTTC
NA	TRBV5-4	TRBJ1-3	NA	CASSFFAASSGNTIYF	TGTGCCAGCAGCTTTTTTGCGGCCTCCTCTGGAAACACCATATATTTT
NA	TRBV27	TRBJ1-1	NA	CASEGGSEAFF	TGTGCCAGCGAGGGAGGATCTGAAGCTTTCTTT
TRBD2	TRBV27	TRBJ2-3	NA	CASSFGSGSGTDTQYF	TGTGCCAGCAGTTTCGGGAGCGGGAGTGGCACAGATACGCAGTATTTT
TRBD2	TRBV28	TRBJ2-7	NA	CASSLSGRGASGIYEQYF	TGTGCCAGCAGTTTAAGTGGACGGGGGGCTAGCGGGATCTACGAGCAGTACTTC
NA	TRBV29-1	TRBJ1-1	NA	CSASLLEGNTEAFF	TGCAGCGCCTCCCTATTGGAGGGGAACACTGAAGCTTTCTTT
TRBD2	TRBV30	TRBJ2-4	NA	CAWNLAGSNIQYF	TGTGCCTGGAACCTAGCGGGATCAAACATTCAGTACTTC
TRBD2	TRBV19	TRBJ2-6	NA	CASGWGASGSSGANVLTF	TGTGCCAGCGGGTGGGGGGCTAGCGGGAGCTCTGGGGCCAACGTCCTGACTTTC
TRBD2	TRBV5-4	TRBJ2-3	NA	CASSSGLAGATDTQYF	TGTGCCAGCAGCTCGGGACTAGCGGGAGCCACAGATACGCAGTATTTT
NA	TRBV18	TRBJ2-7	NA	CASSPGGNEQYF	TGTGCCAGCTCACCAGGGGGGAACGAGCAGTACTTC
TRBD2	TRBV5-4	TRBJ2-1	once	CASSLGAGVEWNEQFF	TGTGCCAGCAGCTTGGGTGCGGGAGTCGAATGGAATGAGCAGTTCTTC